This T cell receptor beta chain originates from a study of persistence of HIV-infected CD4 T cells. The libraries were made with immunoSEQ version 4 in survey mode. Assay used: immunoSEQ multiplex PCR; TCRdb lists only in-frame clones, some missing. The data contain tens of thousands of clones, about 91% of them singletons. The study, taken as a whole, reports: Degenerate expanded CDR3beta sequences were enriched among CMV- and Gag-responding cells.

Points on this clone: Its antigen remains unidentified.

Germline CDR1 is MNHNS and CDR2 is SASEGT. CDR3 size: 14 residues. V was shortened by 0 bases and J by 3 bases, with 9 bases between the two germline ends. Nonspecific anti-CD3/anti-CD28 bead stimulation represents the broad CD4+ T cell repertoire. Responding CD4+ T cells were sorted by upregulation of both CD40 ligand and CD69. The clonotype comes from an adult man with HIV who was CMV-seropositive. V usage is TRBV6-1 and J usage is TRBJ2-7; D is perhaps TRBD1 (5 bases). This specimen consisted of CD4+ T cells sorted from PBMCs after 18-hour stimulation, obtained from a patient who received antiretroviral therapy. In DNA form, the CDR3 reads TGTGCCAGCAGTGAAGCCCCGGACATCTACGAGCAGTACTTC. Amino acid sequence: CASSEAPDIYEQYF.